One sample yielded the 21 T cell receptor beta chains listed below, sequenced in a study of beta chain features in type 1 diabetes. Study-wide findings and caveats: There was a moderate but significant shortening of TCRB CDR3s in all four CD4+ subsets of Type 1 diabetes patients.

These TCRs are of unknown antigen specificity. The investigators reverse transcribed all of the isolated RNA, so they sequenced expressed TCRB transcripts. Assay used: immunoSEQ multiplex PCR; TCRdb lists only in-frame clones, some missing. The sample has around 260,000 clones; over 20% are singletons. Sample: naive CD4+ T cells from blood. These receptors were obtained from a woman in her thirties or forties with type 1 diabetes.

V usage is TRBV7-9 and J usage is TRBJ2-3; D might be TRBD2 (6 bases). Per the germline V gene, CDR1 is SEHNR and CDR2 is FQNEAQ (reference sequence). The CDR3 totals 14 residues. V dropped 7 bases and J dropped 6 bases, with 17 bases sitting between them. The CDR3: CASTLGGARDTQYF. The CDR3 DNA sequence: TGTGCCAGCACCCTCGGCGGGGCCAGGGATACGCAGTATTTT. The full variable domain, its missing parts supplied by reference TRBV7-9 and TRBJ2-3, is DTGVSQNPRHKITKRGQNVTFRCDPISEHNRLYWYRQTLGQGPEFLTYFQNEAQLEKSRLLSDRFSAERPKGSFSTLEIQRTEQGDSAMYLCASTLGGARDTQYFGPGTRLTVL.

This clone was counted only a few times. This chain uses TRBV25-1 with TRBJ1-1; possibly TRBD1 for D (6 bases). The CDR3 runs to 15 residues. Looked up from germline, CDR1 is MGHDK and CDR2 is SYGVNS. V was clipped by 6 bases and J by 4 bases, with 18 bases between them. CDR3 amino acids: CASRTGLPWVTEAFF. The CDR3, as DNA: TGTGCCAGCAGGACAGGCCTCCCATGGGTCACTGAAGCTTTCTTT.

This clone was picked up a small number of times. This chain connects TRBV19 to TRBJ2-7, with 10 bases identical to TRBD1. Looked up from germline, CDR1 is LNHDA and CDR2 is SQIVND (reference sequence). The CDR3 is 13 residues long. The ends lost 9 bases at V and 3 bases at J; junction bases unmatched: 5. The CDR3 region is CASTGQGIYEQYF. The CDR3 DNA sequence: TGTGCCAGCACGGGACAGGGGATCTACGAGCAGTACTTC.

The chain carries TRBV7-2 and TRBJ1-1, with D tentatively TRBD1 (6 bases). Trimming left V 5 bases short and J 3 bases short, with 10 bases between. In germline, CDR1 is SGHTA, CDR2 FQGNSA. The length of the CDR3 is 13 residues. The CDR3 sequence is CASSQNRDTEAFF. The CDR3 DNA sequence: TGTGCCAGCAGCCAAAACAGGGACACTGAAGCTTTCTTT.

This clone has just a few counts. The chain combines TRBV2 with TRBJ2-1; no reliable D call. From germline, CDR1 is SNHLY and CDR2 FYNNEI. Trimming shortened V by 6 bases and J by 5 bases, and 5 bases separated the two germline ends. The CDR3 loop spans 11 amino acids. The CDR3, as DNA: TGTGCCAGCAGACAGAACAATGAGCAGTTCTTC. The encoded protein is CASRQNNEQFF.

This clone has more than one count but fewer than ten. This chain uses TRBV6-5 with TRBJ2-7; weak D call: TRBD2 (5 bases). The length of the CDR3 is 13 residues. Trimming stripped 8 bases from V and 3 bases from J, with 14 bases between. Germline CDR1 is MNHEY and CDR2 is SVGAGI. The CDR3 DNA is TGTGCCAGCCGGGCGGGCCAAAACTACGAGCAGTACTTC. Residues: CASRAGQNYEQYF.

The chain couples TRBV5-6 to TRBJ2-5; D may be TRBD1 (6 bases). The CDR3 runs to 16 residues. V was clipped by 1 base and J by 2 bases, with 15 bases between them. Germline V lookup: CDR1 SGHDT, CDR2 YYEEEE. The CDR3 protein is CASSLTGHYLQETQYF. The DNA of the CDR3 is TGTGCCAGCAGCTTGACAGGGCATTACCTACAAGAGACCCAGTACTTC.

This clone was found a few times. V gene TRBV7-9 combines with J gene TRBJ2-2; maybe TRBD1 (6 bases). Trimming removed 5 bases at V and 1 base at J, with 11 bases between. Germline V lookup: CDR1 SEHNR, CDR2 FQNEAQ (reference sequence). This CDR3 is built from 15 residues. The CDR3 region has the DNA TGTGCCAGCAGCCCGACAGGAAAGAACACCGGGGAGCTGTTTTTT. Translated: CASSPTGKNTGELFF.

The chain is built from TRBV10-3 and TRBJ2-5; 8 bases agree with TRBD1. The junction had 6 bases not matched to a gene; V was cut back by 10 bases and J by 5 bases. Germline loops: CDR1 ENHRY, CDR2 SYGVKD. The CDR3 has 12 residues. The CDR3 spells CATRDRSETQYF. As DNA, the CDR3 is TGTGCCACCAGGGACAGGAGCGAGACCCAGTACTTC.

The rearrangement links TRBV28 to TRBJ2-6; a possible D gene is TRBD1 (6 bases). The CDR3 loop spans 16 amino acids. V lost 10 bases and J lost 0, with 16 bases in between. Germline V gene sequence: CDR1 MDHEN, CDR2 SYDVKM. The CDR3 region has the DNA TGTGCCACCACTGGGGGCTCCCACTCTGGGGCCAACGTCCTGACTTTC. It codes for CATTGGSHSGANVLTF.

About this clone: Other nucleotide sequences in the sample specify the same CDR3. J is TRBJ2-1 and V is TRBV28; possible D gene TRBD1, 5 bases. The germline V and J ends were trimmed by 2 bases and 4 bases, with 9 bases remaining between them. Germline V gene sequence: CDR1 MDHEN, CDR2 SYDVKM. This CDR3 spans 14 amino acids. CDR3 loop: CASSLAGPYNEQFF. The CDR3 coding sequence is TGTGCCAGCAGTTTAGCAGGGCCTTACAATGAGCAGTTCTTC.

This clone was seen more than once but under ten times. The rearrangement links TRBV30 to TRBJ2-1, with D unresolved. CDR1 is GTSNPN, CDR2 SVGIG, per germline (reference sequence). V dropped 1 base and J dropped 4 bases, with 5 bases sitting between them. CDR3 size: 12 residues. The CDR3: CAWSGTYNEQFF. DNA for the CDR3: TGTGCCTGGAGTGGTACTTACAATGAGCAGTTCTTC.

The rearrangement links TRBV6-5 to TRBJ2-1; 10 positions match TRBD2. This CDR3 spans 15 amino acids. Germline V lookup: CDR1 MNHEY, CDR2 SVGAGI. V shed 3 bases, J shed 8 bases, and the junction held 7 bases outside the gene matches. The CDR3 loop is CASSYSGGRWDEQFF. CDR3 coding DNA: TGTGCCAGCAGTTATAGCGGGGGGAGATGGGATGAGCAGTTCTTC.

This clone has a handful of counts. The chain employs TRBV15 and TRBJ2-1; TRBD2 agrees at 9 bases. This CDR3 comprises 16 residues. The germline gives CDR1 LNHNV, CDR2 YYDKDF (reference sequence). V dropped 0 bases and J dropped 9; count of bases not matched to a gene: 9. The CDR3 loop is CATSRDIAGLAGEQFF. As DNA, the CDR3 is TGTGCCACCAGCAGAGATATCGCGGGACTAGCTGGTGAGCAGTTCTTC.

This clone came up a few times. This sample also contains other DNA sequences that code for the same CDR3. The genes are TRBV28 and TRBJ2-1; D is undetermined. This CDR3 spans 11 amino acids. The germline CDR1 and CDR2 sequences are MDHEN and SYDVKM. The V end was cut by 5 bases, the J end by 3 bases, with 2 bases between. CDR3 loop: CASSLYNEQFF. CDR3 bases: TGTGCCAGCAGTCTCTACAATGAGCAGTTCTTC.

V is TRBV5-4 and J is TRBJ1-6; D is unclear. Trimming cost V 5 bases and J 5 bases, with 5 bases left between them. Germline CDR1 SGHNT, CDR2 YYREEE (reference sequence). The CDR3 spans 12 residues. The CDR3 loop is CASSSDNSPLHF. The CDR3 DNA sequence: TGTGCCAGCAGTTCTGATAATTCACCCCTCCACTTT. Looking up the rest from reference TRBV5-4 and TRBJ1-6 gives the full variable domain: ETGVTQSPTHLIKTRGQQVTLRCSSQSGHNTVSWYQQALGQGPQFIFQYYREEENGRGNFPPRFSGLQFPNYSSELNVNALELDDSALYLCASSSDNSPLHFGNGTRLTVT.

This clone was picked up a small number of times. This chain uses TRBV19 with TRBJ2-5, with D maybe TRBD1 (6 bases). The CDR3 is 12 amino acids. The germline CDR1 and CDR2 sequences are LNHDA and SQIVND (reference sequence). V was pared by 9 bases and J by 1 base, with 9 bases between. CDR3 amino acids: CASGQLQETQYF. CDR3 in DNA: TGTGCCAGCGGACAGCTCCAAGAGACCCAGTACTTC.

This chain connects TRBV28 to TRBJ2-5; D unclear. The germline CDR1 and CDR2 sequences are MDHEN and SYDVKM. With 4 bases removed from V and 7 bases from J, the gap between germline ends came to 7 bases. CDR3 length: 11 amino acids. CDR3 sequence reads: CASSSPGTQYF. The CDR3 DNA reads as TGTGCCAGCAGTTCCCCGGGGACCCAGTACTTC.

The chain carries TRBV9 and TRBJ1-4; weak D call: TRBD1 (5 bases). The CDR3 contains 14 residues. V was pared by 0 bases and J by 5 bases, with 8 bases between. The germline gives CDR1 SGDLS, CDR2 YYNGEE. This CDR3 reads CASSVARQNEKLFF. CDR3 coding DNA: TGTGCCAGCAGCGTAGCCCGACAGAATGAAAAACTGTTTTTT.

This clone was seen more than once but under ten times. The chain carries TRBV7-2 and TRBJ1-2; 7 bases align to TRBD1. There are 13 residues in the CDR3. After removal of 3 bases from V and 5 bases from J, the junction contained 3 bases not matched to a gene. Per germline, CDR1 SGHTA and CDR2 FQGNSA. This CDR3 reads CASSLDRRYGYTF. The CDR3 nucleotides read TGTGCCAGCAGCTTGGACAGGCGGTATGGCTACACCTTC.

Remarks on this clone: At one end the junction does not follow the germline gene, possibly because of a read error. This chain links TRBV7-2 with TRBJ1-1; TRBD1 is a possible D gene (5 bases). Per the germline V gene, CDR1 is SGHTA and CDR2 is FQGNSA. The CDR3 contains 14 residues. CDR3 protein: CASSRRGGNSEAFF. In DNA, the CDR3 is TGTGCCAGCAGCCGAAGGGGAGGGAACTCTGAAGCTTTCTTT.